Detailed here is one T cell receptor (beta chain). Its antigen is unknown. This CDR3 comprises 13 residues. In germline, CDR1 is MNHEY, CDR2 SVGEGT. The V and J ends lost 2 bases and 12 bases respectively, with 14 bases between them. The extraction recovered at least 5.5 micrograms of total RNA per sample. The entry originates in a study of blood T cells in healthy people across ages. Study outcomes and limitations: Significant beta diversity loss was already apparent by age approximately 36, declining roughly linearly. Reliance upon unsorted PBMCs precluded definitive naive versus antigen-experienced comparison. Samples with more naive T cells showed higher observed beta diversity.

PCR was performed a second time for about 7 to 11 cycles using a sample-barcoded 5' primer and a J-beta primer mix. TCRdb passed the 5' RACE reads through MiXCR, listing each CDR3 protein once. This table holds about 1.8 million distinct CDR3 sequences, approximately 50% found once. This TCR derives from a middle-aged woman in good health. Sequencing was carried out using blood. The chain recombines TRBV6-2 or TRBV6-3 with TRBJ2-1; TRBD2 might be the D (6 bases). The CDR3 DNA reads TGTGCCAGCAGTTACAGGGACGGGGGTGGGCAGTTCTTC. Protein: CASSYRDGGGQFF.